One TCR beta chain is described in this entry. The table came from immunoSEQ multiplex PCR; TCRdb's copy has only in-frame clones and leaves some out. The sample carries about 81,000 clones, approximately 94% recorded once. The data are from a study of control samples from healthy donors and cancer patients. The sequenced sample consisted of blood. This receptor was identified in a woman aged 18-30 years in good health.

In nucleotides, the CDR3 is TGTGCCAGCAGGGCGGACCCCAACTACGAGCAGTACTTC. Protein sequence: CASRADPNYEQYF. This rearrangement joins TRBV28 to TRBJ2-7; D unresolved. The germline V gene encodes CDR1 MDHEN and CDR2 SYDVKM. The CDR3 spans 13 residues. The ends were cut back, 6 bases at V and 3 bases at J, with 12 bases in the middle.